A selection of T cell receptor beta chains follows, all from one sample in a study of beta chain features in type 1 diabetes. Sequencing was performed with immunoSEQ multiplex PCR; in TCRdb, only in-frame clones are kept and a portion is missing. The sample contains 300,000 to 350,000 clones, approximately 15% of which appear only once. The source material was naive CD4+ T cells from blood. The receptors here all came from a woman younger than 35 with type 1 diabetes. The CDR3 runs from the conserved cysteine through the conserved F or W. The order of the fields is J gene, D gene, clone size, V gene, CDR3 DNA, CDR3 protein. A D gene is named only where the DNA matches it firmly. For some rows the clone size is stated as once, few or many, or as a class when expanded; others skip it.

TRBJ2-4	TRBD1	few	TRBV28	TGTGCCAGCAGTTTTACCGGGACAGGGAAAAACATTCAGTACTTC	CASSFTGTGKNIQYF
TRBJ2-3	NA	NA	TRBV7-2	TGTGCCAGCACCTTAAGGGGGAGGGCCGTCCCAGATACGCAGTATTTT	CASTLRGRAVPDTQYF
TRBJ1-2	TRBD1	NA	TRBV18	TGTGCCAGCTCACCACTCGGGACAGAAGTCAACTATGGCTACACCTTC	CASSPLGTEVNYGYTF
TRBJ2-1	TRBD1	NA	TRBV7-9	TGTGCCAGCAGCCAACAGGGGAGCTCCTACAATGAGCAGTTCTTC	CASSQQGSSYNEQFF
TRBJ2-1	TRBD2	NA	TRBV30	TGTGCCTGGAGGGGTAGCGGGGCCTACAATGAGCAGTTCTTC	CAWRGSGAYNEQFF
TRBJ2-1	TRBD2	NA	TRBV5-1	TGCGCCAGCAGCCCTATAGCGGGACTTAACAATGAGCAGTTCTTC	CASSPIAGLNNEQFF
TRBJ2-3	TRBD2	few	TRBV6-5	TGTGCCAGCAGTGCTCTAGCGGCTAGCACAGATACGCAGTATTTT	CASSALAASTDTQYF
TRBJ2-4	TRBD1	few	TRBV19	TGTGCCAGTAGGGACAGGGGGAACATTCAGTACTTC	CASRDRGNIQYF
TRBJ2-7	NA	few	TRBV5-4	TGTGCCAGCAGTCCTGACAGCTACGAGCAGTACTTC	CASSPDSYEQYF
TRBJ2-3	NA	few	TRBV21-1	TGTCCCCACGCTAGACCAACCTTTTCCACAGATACGCAGTATTTT	CPHARPTFSTDTQYF
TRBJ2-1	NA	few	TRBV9	TGTGCCAGCAGCGTACTCCACGGGAGCGTAAACAATGAGCAGTTCTTC	CASSVLHGSVNNEQFF
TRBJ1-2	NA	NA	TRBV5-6	TGTGCCAGCAGCTTTGGACAATATGGCTACACCTTC	CASSFGQYGYTF
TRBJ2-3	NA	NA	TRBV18	TGTGCCAGCTCACCTCAATCGAGCCCAGATACGCAGTATTTT	CASSPQSSPDTQYF
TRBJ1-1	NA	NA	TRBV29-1	TGCAGCGTTGGATACATGAACACTGAAGCTTTCTTT	CSVGYMNTEAFF
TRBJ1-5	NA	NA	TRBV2	TGTGCCAGCAGTGAAGACAGGGATTATAGCAATCAGCCCCAGCATTTT	CASSEDRDYSNQPQHF
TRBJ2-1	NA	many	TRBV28	TGTGCCAGCAGTCCCAGGAATGAGCAGTTCTTC	CASSPRNEQFF
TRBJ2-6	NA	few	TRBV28	TGTGCCAGCAGCTACAGAACCTCTGGGGCCAACGTCCTGACTTTC	CASSYRTSGANVLTF
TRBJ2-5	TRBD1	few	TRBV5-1	TGCGCCAGCACCCCGACAGGGCAAGAGACCCAGTACTTC	CASTPTGQETQYF
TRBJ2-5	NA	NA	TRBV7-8	TGTGCCAGCAGGTGGCGGTTACAAGAGACCCAGTACTTC	CASRWRLQETQYF
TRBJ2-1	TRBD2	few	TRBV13	TGTGCCAGCAGCCTAGCGGGAGGAGGCAATGAGCAGTTCTTC	CASSLAGGGNEQFF